A single sample is the source of the 3 T cell receptor beta chains below, sequenced in a study of regulatory T cells in long-lasting Graves disease (dated by TCRdb to the early 2020s). This sample's time point label indicates: newly diagnosed GD, antithyroid drugs for less than 3 months. For both TCR sequencing and RNA sequencing, RNA was extracted from PBMCs in TRIzol. Library generation was performed with multiplex PCR. Sequencing took place on an Illumina HiSeq 4000. To build TCR beta libraries, CDR3 regions were amplified by Arm-PCR using iRepertoire HTBI primers. TCRdb cleaned the public reads at Q25 with fastp, built clones with MiXCR and kept in-frame beta chains. One record per CDR3 amino acid sequence lists the most common genes and DNA. The sample table holds about 350,000 distinct CDR3 sequences, of which 15% to 20% were seen once. 20% to 25% of the sample goes to the ten largest clones.

These data are also associated with another study on T cells in Graves' hyperthyroidism and ophthalmopathy.

Here the sequenced sample was peripheral blood mononuclear cells (PBMCs), taken at new diagnosis, from a patient treated with antithyroid drugs. Receptor source: a woman in her late teens or twenties with Graves disease. Donor details come from another sample of the same person, matched by shared clones.

The chain has TRBV5-1 and TRBJ2-1; 11 nucleotides match TRBD2. The CDR3 runs 15 residues. In germline, CDR1 is SGHRS, CDR2 YFSETQ. The junction had 2 bases not matched to a gene; V was cut back by 0 bases and J by 6 bases. CDR3 nucleotide sequence: TGCGCCAGCAGCTTGGTCGGGACTAGCGGCAATGAGCAGTTCTTC. The encoded protein is CASSLVGTSGNEQFF.

Ten or more counts support this clonotype. V usage is TRBV28 and J usage is TRBJ2-5, with D possibly TRBD2 on 6 matching bases. The CDR3 spans 15 residues. The V end lost 7 bases, the J end lost 2 bases, and 17 bases lay between the germline ends. Germline V gives CDR1 MDHEN, CDR2 SYDVKM. The CDR3 loop reads CASTVGLATQETQYF. CDR3 DNA: TGTGCCAGCACGGTGGGTCTAGCGACACAAGAGACCCAGTACTTC.

This clonotype was observed a handful of times. CDR3 nucleotides: TGCGCCAGCAGCAGGGACCCCGGAGGGGGTAGCAATCAGCCCCAGCATTTT. Translation: CASSRDPGGGSNQPQHF. J is TRBJ1-5 and V is TRBV5-1, with a weak D call TRBD1 (6 bases). Germline CDR1 SGHRS, CDR2 YFSETQ. The V and J ends lost 4 bases and 0 bases respectively, with 17 bases between them. The CDR3 length is 17 residues.